The entry that follows covers one TCR beta chain sequence. No cognate antigen has been identified for it. No clone much larger than this one lies a single base away; base qualities are absent. The data are from a study of CD8+ T cells in alopecia areata (dated by TCRdb to the late 2010s). Concerning the study at large: Treated patients were enrolled in an open-label pilot trial of oral tofacitinib at 5 to 10 mg twice daily for moderate-to-severe alopecia areata. Clonality in the scalp was compared among normal scalp (n=4), patchy alopecia areata scalp (n=8), and alopecia totalis/universalis scalp (n=8). Tofacitinib was given for 6 to 18 months, followed by 6 months of follow-up off drug to assess delayed response and recurrence. In humans, TCRbeta sequencing was performed on scalp tissue and on sorted CD4+ and CD8+ peripheral blood T cells from healthy controls and from patients with patchy or totalis/universalis alopecia areata. Biopsies were taken from tofacitinib-treated patients at baseline and at 4 and 24 weeks of treatment, and a later scalp biopsy was taken in several of the tofacitinib-treated patients. To study T cell clonal expansion in alopecia areata, the researchers applied high-throughput TCRbeta sequencing to both the C3H/HeJ mouse model and human patients. TCRbeta CDR3 regions were amplified by immunoSEQ multiplex PCR with 35 Vbeta forward and 13 Jbeta reverse primers. RNA was extracted with the PAXgene miRNA kit for fixed scalp, the miRNeasy kit for PBMCs, and the RNeasy kit for mouse skin. The research as a whole found: TCR sequences shared between patients were less clear than in mice, possibly partly because of HLA diversity in the patient population. Compared with normal scalp, lesional scalp, particularly in alopecia totalis/universalis, had higher clonality and more expanded CD8+ clones, which suggests antigenic drive. Resident alphabeta T cells in normal human skin are also sequenced, complicating scalp TCR repertoire analysis, unlike mouse skin dominated by gammadelta T cells.

The intended sense of this specimen's time point label: baseline before oral tofacitinib. Peripheral blood and lesional scalp punch biopsies were obtained from patients with alopecia areata. PBMCs were separated by density centrifugation and stained for CD3, CD4 and CD8, after which CD4+ and CD8+ T cells were sorted on a FACSAria. The method was the immunoSEQ multiplex PCR assay. RNA was extracted from all samples and reverse transcribed into cDNA as template for TCR sequencing. SuperScript III was used for first-strand cDNA synthesis, primed with a 2:1 mix of oligo-dT and random hexamers. A synthetic immune receptor repertoire was used to gauge amplification bias, and whatever bias remained was removed computationally. The authors' pipeline ran thus. Raw reads were preprocessed to remove errors, and CDR3 was defined according to IMGT conventions as the region from the conserved cysteine to phenylalanine. Clonality was computed as 1 minus the Shannon entropy, with the entropy normalized by log2 of the number of productive unique TCRs. Scalp TCRbeta sequences were cross-referenced with sorted blood CD4 and CD8 repertoires so that the CD4 or CD8 identity of scalp clones could be inferred. TCRdb took this table from immuneACCESS and kept in-frame rearrangements with V and J called. Such tables lack part of the clones; where checked against another copy, unresolved V genes explain under half of the gap, and the rest is unexplained. The V and J calls and clone size were taken over from that table, and D and trimming were inferred from the DNA. This sample has about 150,000 clones in its table, and about 90% of those were observed once. The ten largest make up around 16% of the sample.

CDR1 and CDR2, per the germline V gene, are SGHVS and FNYEAQ. V sheds 7 bases and J sheds 0 bases, leaving 16 bases between their ends. The CDR3 holds 15 amino acids from the cysteine to the phenylalanine. Only CDR3 DNA is held: 45 bases, read in frame from base 1. The sequencing here drew on CD8+ T cells sorted from blood, taken at week 0. The chain couples TRBV7-6 to TRBJ2-7; perhaps TRBD1 is the D gene, with 6 bases matching. This TCR was sampled from a human donor with alopecia areata. CDR3 protein: CASTPSQGSSYEQYF. The DNA sequence is given as TGTGCCAGCACCCCTTCCCAGGGGAGCTCCTACGAGCAGTACTTC.